Given below is one T cell receptor beta chain in context. These data are taken from a study of blood T cell repertoires in COVID-19. Study-wide context: COVID-19 samples collected from the United States, Italy and Spain covered acute and convalescent phases. Sample material is recorded as cDNA or gDNA derived from T cells, B-cell-depleted T cells, or PBMCs.

Seattle patient enrollment occurred during active infection, with longitudinal follow-up thereafter. Per the original methods: For nucleated cells, counts were estimated from reference gene primer amplification. Only in-frame clones appear in the TCRdb table, and some are missing; sequencing was by immunoSEQ multiplex PCR. V, J and clone size are those of that table, while D and trimming were read from the DNA. The sample shows fewer than 450,000 clones, more than 75% of them seen only once. The CDR3 totals 13 residues. Germline V gene data show CDR1 as SGHNT and CDR2 as YENEEA. The V end lost 6 bases, the J end lost 4 bases, and 12 bases lay between the germline ends.

The chain uses TRBV11-3 and TRBJ1-1; D gene unclear. This sequence was found in a woman aged 50 to 60 with COVID-19, enrolled during active disease. The sample comprised peripheral blood. CDR3 residues: CASSRAGGTEAFF. DNA of the CDR3: TGTGCCAGCAGTCGGGCCGGAGGCACTGAAGCTTTCTTT.